Detailed here is one TCR beta chain. The length of the CDR3 is 15 residues. The V gene's germline CDR1 is SSHAT and CDR2 FNYEAQ (reference sequence). V gave up 0 bases and J gave up 2 bases, with 10 bases separating them. This entry is derived from a study of T cell changes during pregnancy in multiple sclerosis. Sequencing was performed with immunoSEQ multiplex PCR; in TCRdb, only in-frame clones are kept and a portion is missing. The repertoire holds approximately 61,000 clones, with over 75% as singletons. Sequencing was performed on peripheral blood, taken in the first trimester of pregnancy. The receptor's source is a female donor with multiple sclerosis, enrolled in a pregnancy study. The V and J genes are TRBV7-7 and TRBJ2-5; the D gene is possibly TRBD2 (5 bases). CDR3 protein: CASSLAGSHQETQYF. The CDR3 nucleotides read TGTGCCAGCAGCTTAGCAGGGAGTCATCAAGAGACCCAGTACTTC.